The T cell receptor beta chain described here comes from a study of T cells after yellow fever vaccination. Synthesis of TCR cDNA relied on 5'RACE template switching, which attached a universal primer site and UMIs. TCRdb processed the 5' RACE reads anew with MiXCR; each CDR3 protein has one entry. Of a few hundred thousand distinct CDR3 sequences listed, 3% to 4.5% are singletons. Unmatched junction bases numbered 2, after V lost 0 bases and J lost 1 base. The germline V gene encodes CDR1 SGDLS and CDR2 YYNGEE. The CDR3 has 16 residues. This clonotype was picked up many times. The sequenced sample was PBMCs, obtained on the day of the yellow fever booster vaccination. This clonotype was obtained from a man between 18 and 35 years old who received the YFV17D yellow fever vaccine. The chain uses TRBV9 and TRBJ2-3; TRBD1 matches at 10 bases. The DNA for the CDR3 is TGTGCCAGCAGCGTAGTTGGGACAGGGGGCACAGATACGCAGTATTTT. Protein: CASSVVGTGGTDTQYF.